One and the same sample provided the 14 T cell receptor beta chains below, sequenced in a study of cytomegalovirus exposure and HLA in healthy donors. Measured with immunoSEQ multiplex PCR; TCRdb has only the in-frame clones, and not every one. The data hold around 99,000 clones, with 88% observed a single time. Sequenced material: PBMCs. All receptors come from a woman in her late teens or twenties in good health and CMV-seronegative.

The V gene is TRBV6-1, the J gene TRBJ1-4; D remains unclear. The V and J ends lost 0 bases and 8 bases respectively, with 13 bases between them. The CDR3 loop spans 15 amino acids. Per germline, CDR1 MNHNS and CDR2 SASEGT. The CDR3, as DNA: TGTGCCAGCAGTGAAGCATTGAGCCCAGGAGAAAAACTGTTTTTT. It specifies CASSEALSPGEKLFF.

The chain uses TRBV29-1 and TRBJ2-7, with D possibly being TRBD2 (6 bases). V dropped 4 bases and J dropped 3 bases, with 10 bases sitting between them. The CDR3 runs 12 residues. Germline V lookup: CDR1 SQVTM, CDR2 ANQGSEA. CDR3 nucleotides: TGCAGCGTTGGCGGGACTCTCTACGAGCAGTACTTC. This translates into CSVGGTLYEQYF.

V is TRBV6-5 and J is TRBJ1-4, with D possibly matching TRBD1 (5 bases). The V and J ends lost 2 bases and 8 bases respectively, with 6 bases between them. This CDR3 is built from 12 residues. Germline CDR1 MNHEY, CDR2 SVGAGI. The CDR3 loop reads CASSYGGEKLFF. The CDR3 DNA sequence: TGTGCCAGCAGTTACGGGGGGGAAAAACTGTTTTTT.

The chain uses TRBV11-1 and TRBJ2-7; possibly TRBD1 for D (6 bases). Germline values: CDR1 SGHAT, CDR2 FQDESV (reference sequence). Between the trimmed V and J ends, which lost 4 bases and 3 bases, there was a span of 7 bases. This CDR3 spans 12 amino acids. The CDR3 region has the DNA TGTGCCAGCAGCTCCAGGGGCTACGAGCAGTACTTC. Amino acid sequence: CASSSRGYEQYF.

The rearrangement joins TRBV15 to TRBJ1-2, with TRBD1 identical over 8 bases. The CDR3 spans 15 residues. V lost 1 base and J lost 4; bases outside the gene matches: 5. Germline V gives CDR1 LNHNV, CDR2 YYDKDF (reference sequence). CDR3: CATSRGGTGLYGYTF. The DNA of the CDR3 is TGTGCCACCAGCAGAGGAGGGACAGGCCTCTATGGCTACACCTTC. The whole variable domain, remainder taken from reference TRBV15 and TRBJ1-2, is DAMVIQNPRYQVTQFGKPVTLSCSQTLNHNVMYWYQQKSSQAPKLLFHYYDKDFNNEADTPDNFQSRRPNTSFCFLDIRSPGLGDTAMYLCATSRGGTGLYGYTFGSGTRLTVV.

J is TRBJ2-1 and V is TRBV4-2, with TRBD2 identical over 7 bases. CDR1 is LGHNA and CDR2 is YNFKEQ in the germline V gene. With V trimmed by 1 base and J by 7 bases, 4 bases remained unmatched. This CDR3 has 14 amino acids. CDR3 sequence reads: CASSQAGGDNEQFF. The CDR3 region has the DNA TGTGCCAGCAGCCAAGCGGGAGGTGATAATGAGCAGTTCTTC.

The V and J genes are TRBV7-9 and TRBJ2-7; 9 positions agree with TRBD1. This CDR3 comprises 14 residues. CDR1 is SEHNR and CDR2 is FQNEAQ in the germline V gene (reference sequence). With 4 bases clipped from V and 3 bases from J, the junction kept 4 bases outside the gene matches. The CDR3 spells CASSSDRGIYEQYF. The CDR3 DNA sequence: TGTGCCAGCAGCTCCGACAGGGGGATCTACGAGCAGTACTTC.

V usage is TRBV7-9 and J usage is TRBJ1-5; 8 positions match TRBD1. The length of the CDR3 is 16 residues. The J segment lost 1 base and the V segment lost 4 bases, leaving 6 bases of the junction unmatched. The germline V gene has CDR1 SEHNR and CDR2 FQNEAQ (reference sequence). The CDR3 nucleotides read TGTGCCAGCAGCTCGGCAGGGGGCGTGAGCAATCAGCCCCAGCATTTT. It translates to CASSSAGGVSNQPQHF.

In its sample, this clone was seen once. CDR3 DNA: TGTGCCAGCAGCTCCTCCCGCTTACTGGGCAACTATGGCTACACCTTC. Translation gives CASSSSRLLGNYGYTF. The chain recombines TRBV7-9 with TRBJ1-2; D is unresolved. This CDR3 is built from 16 residues. From germline, CDR1 is SEHNR and CDR2 FQNEAQ (reference sequence). V lost 4 bases to trimming and J lost 2 bases, with 17 bases between them.

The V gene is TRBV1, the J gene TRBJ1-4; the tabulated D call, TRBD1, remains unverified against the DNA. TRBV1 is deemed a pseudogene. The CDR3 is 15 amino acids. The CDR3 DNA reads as TGCACCAGCAGCCGCCGGGACAGGCTAGTTGAAAAACTGTTTTTT. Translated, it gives CTSSRRDRLVEKLFF.

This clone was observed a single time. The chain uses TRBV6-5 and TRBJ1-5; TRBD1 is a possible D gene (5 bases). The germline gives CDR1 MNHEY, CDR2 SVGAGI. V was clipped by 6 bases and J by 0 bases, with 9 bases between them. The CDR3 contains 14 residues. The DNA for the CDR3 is TGTGCCAGCAGGGACATGGATAGCAATCAGCCCCAGCATTTT. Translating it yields CASRDMDSNQPQHF.

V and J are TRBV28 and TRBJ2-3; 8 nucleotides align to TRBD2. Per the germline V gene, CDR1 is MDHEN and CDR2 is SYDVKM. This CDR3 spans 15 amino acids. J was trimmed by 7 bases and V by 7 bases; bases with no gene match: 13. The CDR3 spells CASNLQAGAVHTQYF. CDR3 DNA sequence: TGTGCCAGCAACCTCCAAGCGGGGGCTGTCCATACGCAGTATTTT.

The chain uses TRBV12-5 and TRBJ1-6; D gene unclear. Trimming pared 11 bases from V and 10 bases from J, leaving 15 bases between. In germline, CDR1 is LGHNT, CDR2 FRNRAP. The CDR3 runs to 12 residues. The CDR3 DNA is TGTGCTTTCCTCCGGGAAGGATCACCCCTCCACTTT. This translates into CAFLREGSPLHF.

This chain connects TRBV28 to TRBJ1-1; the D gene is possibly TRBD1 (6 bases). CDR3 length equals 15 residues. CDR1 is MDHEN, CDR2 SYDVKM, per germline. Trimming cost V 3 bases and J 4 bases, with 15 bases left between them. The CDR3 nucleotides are TGTGCCAGCAGTTTGGGGGGGCGGGGGGCCACTGAAGCTTTCTTT. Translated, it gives CASSLGGRGATEAFF. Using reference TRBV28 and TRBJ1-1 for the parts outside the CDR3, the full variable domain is DVKVTQSSRYLVKRTGEKVFLECVQDMDHENMFWYRQDPGLGLRLIYFSYDVKMKEKGDIPEGYSVSREKKERFSLILESASTNQTSMYLCASSLGGRGATEAFFGQGTRLTVV.